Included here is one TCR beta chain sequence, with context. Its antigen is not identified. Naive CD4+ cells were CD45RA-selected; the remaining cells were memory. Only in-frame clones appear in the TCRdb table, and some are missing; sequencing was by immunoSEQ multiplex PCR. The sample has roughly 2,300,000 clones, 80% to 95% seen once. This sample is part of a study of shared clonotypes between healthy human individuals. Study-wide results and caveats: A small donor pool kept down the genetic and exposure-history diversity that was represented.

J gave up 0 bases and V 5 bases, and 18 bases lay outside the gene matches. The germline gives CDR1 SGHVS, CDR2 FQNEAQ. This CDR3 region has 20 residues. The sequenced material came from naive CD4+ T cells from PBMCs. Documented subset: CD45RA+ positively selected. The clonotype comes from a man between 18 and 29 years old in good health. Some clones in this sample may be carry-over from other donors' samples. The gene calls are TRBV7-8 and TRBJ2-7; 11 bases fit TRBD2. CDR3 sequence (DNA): TGTGCCAGCAGCCCTTTACCGACTAGCGGGACCAGAAAGAGCTCCTACGAGCAGTACTTC. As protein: CASSPLPTSGTRKSSYEQYF.